This TCR beta chain was identified during a study of blood T cell repertoires in COVID-19. About the study: Italy, Spain and the United States were the sources of the convalescent and acute COVID-19 samples. Sample material is recorded as cDNA or gDNA derived from T cells, B-cell-depleted T cells, or PBMCs.

Methods used by the authors: Nucleated cell number was recorded as an estimate derived from reference gene primer amplification. The method was immunoSEQ multiplex PCR; TCRdb's version includes in-frame clones alone and lacks a portion of them. Clonal size and the V and J genes are those of that table, whereas D and trimming came from the DNA. The data contain about 68,000 clones, roughly 84% of them singletons. Sequencing was performed on peripheral blood. This receptor was identified in a man aged 50 or older with active COVID-19.

CDR3 loop: CASSQDNRGQGFHEQYF. In DNA form, the CDR3 reads TGCGCCAGCAGCCAAGATAACCGAGGACAGGGGTTCCACGAGCAGTACTTC. The V gene is TRBV4-1, the J gene TRBJ2-7; 9 positions match TRBD1. There are 17 residues in the CDR3. The germline V gene encodes CDR1 MGHRA and CDR2 YSYEKL. V lost 0 bases and J lost 5; bases outside the gene matches: 11.